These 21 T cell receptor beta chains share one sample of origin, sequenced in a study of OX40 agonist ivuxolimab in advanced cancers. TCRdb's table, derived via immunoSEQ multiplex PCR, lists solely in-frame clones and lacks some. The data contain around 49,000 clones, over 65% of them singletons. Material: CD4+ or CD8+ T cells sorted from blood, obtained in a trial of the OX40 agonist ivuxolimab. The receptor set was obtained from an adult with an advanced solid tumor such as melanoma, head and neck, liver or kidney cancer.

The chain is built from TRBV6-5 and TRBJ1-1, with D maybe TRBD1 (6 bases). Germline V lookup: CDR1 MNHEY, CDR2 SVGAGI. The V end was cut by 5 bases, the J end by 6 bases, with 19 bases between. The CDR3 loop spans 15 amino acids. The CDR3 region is CASSDFGGASPEAFF. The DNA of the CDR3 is TGTGCCAGCAGTGACTTCGGGGGCGCCTCCCCTGAAGCTTTCTTT.

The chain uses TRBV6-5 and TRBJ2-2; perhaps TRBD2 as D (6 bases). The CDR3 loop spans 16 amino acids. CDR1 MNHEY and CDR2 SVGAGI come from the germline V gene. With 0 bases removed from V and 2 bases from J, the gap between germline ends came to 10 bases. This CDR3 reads CASSYSLAHNTGELFF. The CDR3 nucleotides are TGTGCCAGCAGTTACTCGCTAGCGCACAACACCGGGGAGCTGTTTTTT.

CDR3 residues: CARGLEGPGGMNTEAFF. As DNA, the CDR3 is TGTGCCAGGGGACTGGAGGGGCCGGGTGGGATGAACACTGAAGCTTTCTTT. The chain recombines TRBV19 with TRBJ1-1; perhaps TRBD1 as D (5 bases). Per germline, CDR1 LNHDA and CDR2 SQIVND (reference sequence). The CDR3 has 17 amino acids. Trimming took off 9 bases at V and 0 bases at J, with 23 bases between the two ends.

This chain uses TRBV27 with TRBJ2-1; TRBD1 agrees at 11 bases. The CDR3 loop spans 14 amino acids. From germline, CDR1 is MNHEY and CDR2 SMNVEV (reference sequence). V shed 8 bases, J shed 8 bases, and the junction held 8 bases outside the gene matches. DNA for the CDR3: TGTGCCAGCGCCCTATGGACAGGGGGCGATGAGCAGTTCTTC. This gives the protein CASALWTGGDEQFF.

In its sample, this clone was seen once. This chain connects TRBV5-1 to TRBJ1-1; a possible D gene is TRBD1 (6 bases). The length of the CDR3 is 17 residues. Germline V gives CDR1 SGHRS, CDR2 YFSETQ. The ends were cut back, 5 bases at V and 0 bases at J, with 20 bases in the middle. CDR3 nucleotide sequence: TGCGCCAGCAGACCCAGGACAGTAGGAGGGATGAACACTGAAGCTTTCTTT. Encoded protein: CASRPRTVGGMNTEAFF.

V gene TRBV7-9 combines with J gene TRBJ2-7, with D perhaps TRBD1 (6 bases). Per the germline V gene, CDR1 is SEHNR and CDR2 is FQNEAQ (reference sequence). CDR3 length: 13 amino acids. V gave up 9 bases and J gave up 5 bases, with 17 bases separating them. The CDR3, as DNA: TGTGCCAGTGCCATTCAGGGGAGCCACGAGCAGTACTTC. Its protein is CASAIQGSHEQYF. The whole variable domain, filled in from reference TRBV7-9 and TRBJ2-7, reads DTGVSQNPRHKITKRGQNVTFRCDPISEHNRLYWYRQTLGQGPEFLTYFQNEAQLEKSRLLSDRFSAERPKGSFSTLEIQRTEQGDSAMYLCASAIQGSHEQYFGPGTRLTVT.

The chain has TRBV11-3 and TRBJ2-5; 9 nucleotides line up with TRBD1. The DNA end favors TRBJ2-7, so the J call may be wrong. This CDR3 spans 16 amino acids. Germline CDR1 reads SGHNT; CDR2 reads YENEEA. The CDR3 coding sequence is TGTGCCAGCAGCTTAAACAGGGGGCTTGCCTACTACGAGCAGTACTTC. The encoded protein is CASSLNRGLAYYEQYF.

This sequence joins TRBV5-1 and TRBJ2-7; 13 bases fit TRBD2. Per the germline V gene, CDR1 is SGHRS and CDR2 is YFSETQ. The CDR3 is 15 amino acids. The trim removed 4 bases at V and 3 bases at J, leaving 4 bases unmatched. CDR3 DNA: TGCGCCAGCAGCCCGACTAGCGGGGGGCTCTACGAGCAGTACTTC. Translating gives CASSPTSGGLYEQYF.

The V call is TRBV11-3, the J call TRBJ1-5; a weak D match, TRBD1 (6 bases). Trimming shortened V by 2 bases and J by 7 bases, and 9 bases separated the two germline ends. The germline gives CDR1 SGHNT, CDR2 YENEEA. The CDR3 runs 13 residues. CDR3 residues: CASSLSQGQPQHF. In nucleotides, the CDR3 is TGTGCCAGCAGCTTAAGTCAGGGGCAGCCCCAGCATTTT.

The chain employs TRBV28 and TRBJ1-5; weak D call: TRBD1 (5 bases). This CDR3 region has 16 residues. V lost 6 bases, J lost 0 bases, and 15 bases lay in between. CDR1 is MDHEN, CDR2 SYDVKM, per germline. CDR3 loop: CASRSPQEYSNQPQHF. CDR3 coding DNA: TGTGCCAGCAGATCTCCACAGGAATATAGCAATCAGCCCCAGCATTTT.

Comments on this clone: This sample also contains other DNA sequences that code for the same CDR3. The CDR3 region is CASSLGLRETQYF. The CDR3 DNA sequence: TGTGCCAGCAGCTTAGGTCTCCGAGAGACCCAGTACTTC. This rearrangement joins TRBV7-3 to TRBJ2-5; D remains unclear. The germline V gene has CDR1 SGHTA and CDR2 FQGTGA. V gave up 2 bases and J gave up 4 bases, with 8 bases separating them. The CDR3 has 13 amino acids. Full variable domain (rest looked up from reference TRBV7-3 and TRBJ2-5): GAGVSQTPSNKVTEKGKYVELRCDPISGHTALYWYRQSLGQGPEFLIYFQGTGAADDSGLPNDRFFAVRPEGSVSTLKIQRTERGDSAVYLCASSLGLRETQYFGPGTRLLVL.

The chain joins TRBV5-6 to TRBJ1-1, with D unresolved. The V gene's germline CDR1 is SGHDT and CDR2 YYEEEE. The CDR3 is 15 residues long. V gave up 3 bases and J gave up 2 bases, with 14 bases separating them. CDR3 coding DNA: TGTGCCAGCAGCTGGGGAGTTAAGGGAAACACTGAAGCTTTCTTT. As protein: CASSWGVKGNTEAFF.

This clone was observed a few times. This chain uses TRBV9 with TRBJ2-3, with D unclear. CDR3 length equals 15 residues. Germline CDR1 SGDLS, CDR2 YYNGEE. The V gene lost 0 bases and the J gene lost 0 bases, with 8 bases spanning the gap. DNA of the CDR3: TGTGCCAGCAGCGTAGAGGGCACGAGCACAGATACGCAGTATTTT. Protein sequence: CASSVEGTSTDTQYF.

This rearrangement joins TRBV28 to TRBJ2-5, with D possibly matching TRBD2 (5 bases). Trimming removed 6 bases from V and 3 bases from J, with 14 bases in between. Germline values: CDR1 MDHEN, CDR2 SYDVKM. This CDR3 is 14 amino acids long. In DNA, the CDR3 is TGTGCCAGCAGGCACGGGGTAACGAAAGAGACCCAGTACTTC. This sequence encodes CASRHGVTKETQYF.

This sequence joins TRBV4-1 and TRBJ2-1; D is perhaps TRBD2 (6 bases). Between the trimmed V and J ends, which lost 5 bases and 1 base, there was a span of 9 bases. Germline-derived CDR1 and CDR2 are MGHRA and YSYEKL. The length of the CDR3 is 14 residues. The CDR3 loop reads CASSYGGSYNEQFF. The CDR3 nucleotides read TGCGCCAGCAGCTACGGGGGTTCCTACAATGAGCAGTTCTTC.

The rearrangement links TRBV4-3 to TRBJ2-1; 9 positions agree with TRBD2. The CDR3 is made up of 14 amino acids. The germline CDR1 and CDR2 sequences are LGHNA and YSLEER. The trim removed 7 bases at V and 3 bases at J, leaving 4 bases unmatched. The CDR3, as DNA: TGCGCCAGCAAGGAGCGGGGGGACTACAATGAGCAGTTCTTC. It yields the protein CASKERGDYNEQFF.

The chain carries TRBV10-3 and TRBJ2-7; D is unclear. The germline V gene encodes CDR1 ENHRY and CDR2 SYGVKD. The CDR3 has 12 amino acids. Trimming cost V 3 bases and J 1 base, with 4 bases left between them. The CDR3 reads CAISDTSYEQYF. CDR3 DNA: TGTGCCATCAGTGACACATCCTACGAGCAGTACTTC.

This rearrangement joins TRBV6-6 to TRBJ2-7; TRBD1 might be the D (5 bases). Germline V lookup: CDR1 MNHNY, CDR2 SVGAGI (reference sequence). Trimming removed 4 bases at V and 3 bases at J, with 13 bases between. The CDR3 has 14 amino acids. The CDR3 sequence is CASSFESDSYEQYF. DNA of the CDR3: TGTGCCAGCAGTTTCGAATCCGACAGCTACGAGCAGTACTTC.

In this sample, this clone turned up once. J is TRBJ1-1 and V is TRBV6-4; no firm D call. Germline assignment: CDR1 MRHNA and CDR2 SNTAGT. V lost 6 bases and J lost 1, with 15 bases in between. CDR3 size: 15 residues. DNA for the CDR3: TGTGCCAGCAGCCAACCCCTCGGGTCGAACACTGAAGCTTTCTTT. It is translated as CASSQPLGSNTEAFF.

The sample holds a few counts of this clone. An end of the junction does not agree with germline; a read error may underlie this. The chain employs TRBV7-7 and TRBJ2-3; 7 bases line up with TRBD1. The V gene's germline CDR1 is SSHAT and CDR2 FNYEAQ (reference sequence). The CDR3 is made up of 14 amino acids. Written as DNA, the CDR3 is TGTGCTAGCAGCGATAGGGGGCTGCCAGATACGCAGTATTTT. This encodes CASSDRGLPDTQYF.

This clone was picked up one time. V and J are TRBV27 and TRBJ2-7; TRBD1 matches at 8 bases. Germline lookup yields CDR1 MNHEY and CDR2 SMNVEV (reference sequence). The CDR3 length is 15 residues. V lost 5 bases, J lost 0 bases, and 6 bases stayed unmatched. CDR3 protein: CASSTPGQASYEQYF. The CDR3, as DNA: TGTGCCAGCAGTACCCCGGGACAGGCCTCCTACGAGCAGTACTTC.